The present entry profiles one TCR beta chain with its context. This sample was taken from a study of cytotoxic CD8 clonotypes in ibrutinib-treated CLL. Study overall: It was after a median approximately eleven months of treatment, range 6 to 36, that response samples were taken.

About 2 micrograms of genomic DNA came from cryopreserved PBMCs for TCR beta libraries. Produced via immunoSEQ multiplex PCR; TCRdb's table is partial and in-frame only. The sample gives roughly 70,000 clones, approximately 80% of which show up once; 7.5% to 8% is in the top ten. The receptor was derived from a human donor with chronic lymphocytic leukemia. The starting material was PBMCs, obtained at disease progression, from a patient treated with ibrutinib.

The CDR3 DNA reads as TGCAGCGTGGCCCGGGACTACGGCTACGAGCAGTACTTC. Residues: CSVARDYGYEQYF. This chain joins TRBV29-1 and TRBJ2-7, with 7 bases fitting TRBD2. CDR1 SQVTM and CDR2 ANQGSEA come from the germline V gene. V dropped 6 bases and J dropped 3; count of bases not matched to a gene: 8. This CDR3 spans 13 amino acids.